This TCR beta chain was profiled in a study of tumor-infiltrating lymphocytes in primary liver carcinoma. Background on the study: The patients comprised men and women between the ages of 30 and 69 years.

Both RNA and DNA were isolated together from 20-30 mg of bulk tissue that had not been sorted. On this clonotype: Its antigen is currently unknown. One junction end does not reproduce the germline sequence, and a read error may be involved.

A constant-region primer primed TCR beta cDNA synthesis from roughly 500 ng of total RNA. Libraries of TCR beta came from three nested multiplex PCR rounds with slightly modified ARM-PCR. A C-beta reverse primer was combined with TRBV1-TRBV30 forward primers in the first two PCR rounds, and each round had approximately 9 cycles. TCRdb recomputed calls from the multiplex PCR reads with MiXCR, one row per CDR3 protein. The sample records 25,000 to 35,000 distinct CDR3 sequences, over 60% being singletons. The CDR3 consists of 15 residues. The germline V gene encodes CDR1 SGHAT and CDR2 FQNNGV. The study's findings and limits: Merely some 7.5-25% of top clones spanned all five tumor regions. Tumor region pairs outstripped tumor-adjacent and tumor-blood pairs in overlap.

The clonotype originates from a man between 35 and 55 years old with primary liver carcinoma and hepatitis B virus infection. The sequenced sample consisted of liver tumor tissue from sampling region 5. Subset denoted: tumor region T5, tumor centre. The chain combines TRBV11-2 with TRBJ1-4; no clear D. CDR3 nucleotides: TGTGCCAGCAGTCTAGACGGGTTCGCTAATGGAAAACTGTTTTTT. Protein product: CASSLDGFANGKLFF.